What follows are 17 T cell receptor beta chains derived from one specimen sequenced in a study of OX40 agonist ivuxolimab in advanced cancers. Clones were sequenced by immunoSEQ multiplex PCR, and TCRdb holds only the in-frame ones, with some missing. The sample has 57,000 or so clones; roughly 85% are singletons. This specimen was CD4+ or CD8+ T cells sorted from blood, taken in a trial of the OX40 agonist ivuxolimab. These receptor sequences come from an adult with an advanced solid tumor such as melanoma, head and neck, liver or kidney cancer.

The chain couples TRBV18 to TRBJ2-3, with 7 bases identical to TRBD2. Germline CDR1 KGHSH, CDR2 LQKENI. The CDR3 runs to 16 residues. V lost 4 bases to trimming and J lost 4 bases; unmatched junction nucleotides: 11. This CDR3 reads CASSLRLAGGADTQYF. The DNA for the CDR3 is TGTGCCAGCTCACTTAGACTAGCCGGAGGGGCAGATACGCAGTATTTT.

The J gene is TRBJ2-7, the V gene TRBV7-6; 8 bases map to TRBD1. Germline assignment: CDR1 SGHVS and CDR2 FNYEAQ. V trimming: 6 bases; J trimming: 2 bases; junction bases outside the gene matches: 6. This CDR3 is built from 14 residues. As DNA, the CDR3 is TGTGCCAGCAGTTCGGACAGGGCCCCCTACGAGCAGTACTTC. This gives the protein CASSSDRAPYEQYF. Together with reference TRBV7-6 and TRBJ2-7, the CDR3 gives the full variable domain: GAGVSQSPRYKVTKRGQDVALRCDPISGHVSLYWYRQALGQGPEFLTYFNYEAQQDKSGLPNDRFSAERPEGSISTLTIQRTEQRDSAMYRCASSSDRAPYEQYFGPGTRLTVT.

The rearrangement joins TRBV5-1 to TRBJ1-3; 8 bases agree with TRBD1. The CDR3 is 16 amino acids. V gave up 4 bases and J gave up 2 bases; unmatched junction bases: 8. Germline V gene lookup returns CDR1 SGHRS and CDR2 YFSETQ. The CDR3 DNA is TGCGCCAGCAGCGCGAGACAGGGGTTAGCTGGAAACACCATATATTTT. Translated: CASSARQGLAGNTIYF.

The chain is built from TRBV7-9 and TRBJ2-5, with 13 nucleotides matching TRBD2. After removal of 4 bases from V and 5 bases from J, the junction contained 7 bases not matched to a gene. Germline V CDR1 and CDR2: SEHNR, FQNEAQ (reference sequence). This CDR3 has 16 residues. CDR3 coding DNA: TGTGCCAGCAGCTCTAGACTAGCGGGAGGTAGCGAGACCCAGTACTTC. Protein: CASSSRLAGGSETQYF.

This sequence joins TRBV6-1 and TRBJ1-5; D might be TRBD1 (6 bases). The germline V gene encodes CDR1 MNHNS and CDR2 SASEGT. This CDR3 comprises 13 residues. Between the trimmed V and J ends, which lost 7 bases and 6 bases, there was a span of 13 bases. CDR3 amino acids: CASNGAGVQPQHF. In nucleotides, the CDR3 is TGTGCCAGCAATGGCGCAGGGGTTCAGCCCCAGCATTTT.

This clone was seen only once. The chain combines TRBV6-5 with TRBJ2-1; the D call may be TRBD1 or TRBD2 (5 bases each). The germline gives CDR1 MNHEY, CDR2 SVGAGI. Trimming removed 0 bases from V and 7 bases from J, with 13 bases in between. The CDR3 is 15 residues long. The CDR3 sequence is CASSYSGTGVNEQFF. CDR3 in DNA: TGTGCCAGCAGTTACTCCGGGACCGGGGTGAATGAGCAGTTCTTC.

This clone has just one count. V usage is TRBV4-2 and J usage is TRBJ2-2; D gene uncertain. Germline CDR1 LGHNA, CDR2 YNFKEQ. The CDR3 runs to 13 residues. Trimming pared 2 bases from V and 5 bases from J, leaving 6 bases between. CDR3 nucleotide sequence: TGTGCCAGCAGCCAATCAGATACCGGGGAGCTGTTTTTT. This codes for CASSQSDTGELFF.

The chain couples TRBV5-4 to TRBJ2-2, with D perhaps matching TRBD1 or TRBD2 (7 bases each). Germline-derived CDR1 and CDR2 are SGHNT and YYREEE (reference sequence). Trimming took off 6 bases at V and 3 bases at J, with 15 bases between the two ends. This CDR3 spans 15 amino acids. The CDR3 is CASTTQGGYTGELFF. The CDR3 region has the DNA TGTGCCAGCACCACGCAGGGGGGGTACACCGGGGAGCTGTTTTTT. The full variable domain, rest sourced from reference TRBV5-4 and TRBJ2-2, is ETGVTQSPTHLIKTRGQQVTLRCSSQSGHNTVSWYQQALGQGPQFIFQYYREEENGRGNFPPRFSGLQFPNYSSELNVNALELDDSALYLCASTTQGGYTGELFFGEGSRLTVL.

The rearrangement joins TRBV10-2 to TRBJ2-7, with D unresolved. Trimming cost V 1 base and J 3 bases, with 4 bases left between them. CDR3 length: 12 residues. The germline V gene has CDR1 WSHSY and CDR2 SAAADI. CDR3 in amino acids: CASSELGYEQYF. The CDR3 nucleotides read TGCGCCAGCAGTGAGTTGGGCTACGAGCAGTACTTC.

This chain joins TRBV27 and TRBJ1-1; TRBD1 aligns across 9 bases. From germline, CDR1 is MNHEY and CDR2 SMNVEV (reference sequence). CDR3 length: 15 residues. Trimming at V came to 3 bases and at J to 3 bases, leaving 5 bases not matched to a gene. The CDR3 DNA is TGTGCCAGCAGTTTCCGGGGACAGGGCGACACTGAAGCTTTCTTT. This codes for CASSFRGQGDTEAFF.

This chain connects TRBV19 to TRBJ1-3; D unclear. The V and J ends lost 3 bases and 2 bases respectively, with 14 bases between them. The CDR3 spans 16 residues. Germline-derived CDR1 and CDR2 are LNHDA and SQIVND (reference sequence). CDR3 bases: TGTGCCAGTAGTATGGAACTAAGAATAACTGGAAACACCATATATTTT. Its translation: CASSMELRITGNTIYF.

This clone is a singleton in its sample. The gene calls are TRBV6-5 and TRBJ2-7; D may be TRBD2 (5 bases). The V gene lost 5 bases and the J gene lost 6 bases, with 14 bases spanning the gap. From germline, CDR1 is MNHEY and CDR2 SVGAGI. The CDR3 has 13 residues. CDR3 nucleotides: TGTGCCAGCAGTGCCACGGGCGCGGGCGAGCAGTACTTC. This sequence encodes CASSATGAGEQYF.

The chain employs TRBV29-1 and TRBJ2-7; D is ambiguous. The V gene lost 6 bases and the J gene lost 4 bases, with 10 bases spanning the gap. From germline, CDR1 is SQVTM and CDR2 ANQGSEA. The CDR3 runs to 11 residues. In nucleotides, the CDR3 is TGCAGCGTAGGGAATGCTTACGAGCAGTACTTC. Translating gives CSVGNAYEQYF.

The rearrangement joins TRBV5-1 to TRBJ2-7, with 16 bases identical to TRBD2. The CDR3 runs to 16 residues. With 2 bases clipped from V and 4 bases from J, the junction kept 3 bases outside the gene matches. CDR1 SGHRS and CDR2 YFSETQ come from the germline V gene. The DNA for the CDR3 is TGCGCCAGCAGCTTACAGGGACTAGCGGGAGGGTACGAGCAGTACTTC. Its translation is CASSLQGLAGGYEQYF.

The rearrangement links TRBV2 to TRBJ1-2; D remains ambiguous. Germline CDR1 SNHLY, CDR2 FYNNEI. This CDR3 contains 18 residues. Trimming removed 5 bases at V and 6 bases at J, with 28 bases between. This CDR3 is CASSLIPPTGYQFNGYTF. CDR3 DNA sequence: TGTGCCAGCAGTCTCATTCCCCCTACGGGTTATCAATTCAATGGCTACACCTTC.

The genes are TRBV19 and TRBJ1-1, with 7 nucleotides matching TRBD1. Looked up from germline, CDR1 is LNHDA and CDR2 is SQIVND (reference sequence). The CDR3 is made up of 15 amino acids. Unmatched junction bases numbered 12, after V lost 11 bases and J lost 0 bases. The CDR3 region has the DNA TGTGCCGGAGACATCGGGACAGCTTTGAACACTGAAGCTTTCTTT. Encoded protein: CAGDIGTALNTEAFF.

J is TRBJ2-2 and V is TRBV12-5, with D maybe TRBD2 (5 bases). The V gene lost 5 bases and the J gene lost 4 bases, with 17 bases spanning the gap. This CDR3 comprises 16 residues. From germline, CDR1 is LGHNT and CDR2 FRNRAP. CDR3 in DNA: TGTGCTAGTGGTCCCCCGGGGAAGGGTGGCACCGGGGAGCTGTTTTTT. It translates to CASGPPGKGGTGELFF.